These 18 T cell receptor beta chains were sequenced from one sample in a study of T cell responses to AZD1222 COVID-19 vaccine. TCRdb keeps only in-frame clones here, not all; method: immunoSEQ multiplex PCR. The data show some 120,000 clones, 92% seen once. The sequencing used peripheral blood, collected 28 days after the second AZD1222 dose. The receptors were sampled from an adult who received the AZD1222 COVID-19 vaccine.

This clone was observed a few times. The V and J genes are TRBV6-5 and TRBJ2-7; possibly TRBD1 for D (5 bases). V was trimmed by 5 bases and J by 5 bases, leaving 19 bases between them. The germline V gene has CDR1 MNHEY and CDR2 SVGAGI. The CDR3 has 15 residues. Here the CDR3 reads CASSKIDRGKDEQYF. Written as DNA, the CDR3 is TGTGCCAGCAGTAAGATCGACAGAGGCAAAGACGAGCAGTACTTC.

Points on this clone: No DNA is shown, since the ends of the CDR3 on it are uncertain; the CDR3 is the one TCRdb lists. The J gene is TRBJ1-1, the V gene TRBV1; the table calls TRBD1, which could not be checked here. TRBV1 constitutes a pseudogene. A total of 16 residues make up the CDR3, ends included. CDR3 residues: CTSSHSFGQGASEAFF.

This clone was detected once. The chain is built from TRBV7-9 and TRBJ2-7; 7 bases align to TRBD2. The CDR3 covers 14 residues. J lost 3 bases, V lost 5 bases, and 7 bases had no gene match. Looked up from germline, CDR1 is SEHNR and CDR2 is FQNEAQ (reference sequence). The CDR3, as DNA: TGTGCCAGCAGCCGGAGCGGGACCCTCTACGAGCAGTACTTC. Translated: CASSRSGTLYEQYF. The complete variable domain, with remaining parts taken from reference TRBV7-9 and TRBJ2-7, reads DTGVSQNPRHKITKRGQNVTFRCDPISEHNRLYWYRQTLGQGPEFLTYFQNEAQLEKSRLLSDRFSAERPKGSFSTLEIQRTEQGDSAMYLCASSRSGTLYEQYFGPGTRLTVT.

CDR3 nucleotide sequence: TGTGCCAGAGCGGGAGGGCCGGCGGATACGCAGTATTTT. This sequence encodes CARAGGPADTQYF. This chain connects TRBV7-9 to TRBJ2-3; 10 bases align to TRBD2. V lost 9 bases to trimming and J lost 6 bases; unmatched junction nucleotides: 6. Germline V CDR1 and CDR2: SEHNR, FQNEAQ (reference sequence). CDR3 length: 13 amino acids.

The CDR3 nucleotides are TGCGCCAGCAGCGCCCGGGACGATAGGGGATCACCCCTCCACTTT. Translating it yields CASSARDDRGSPLHF. The J gene is TRBJ1-6, the V gene TRBV4-1; TRBD1 is a possible D gene (5 bases). Per germline, CDR1 MGHRA and CDR2 YSYEKL. V was pared by 5 bases and J by 10 bases, with 18 bases between. The CDR3 runs to 15 residues.

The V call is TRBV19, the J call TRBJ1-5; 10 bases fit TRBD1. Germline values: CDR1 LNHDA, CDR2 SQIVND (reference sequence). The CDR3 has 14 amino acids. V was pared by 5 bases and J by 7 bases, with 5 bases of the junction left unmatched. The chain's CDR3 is CASSPDRGKQPQHF. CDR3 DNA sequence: TGTGCCAGTAGTCCGGACAGGGGGAAGCAGCCCCAGCATTTT.

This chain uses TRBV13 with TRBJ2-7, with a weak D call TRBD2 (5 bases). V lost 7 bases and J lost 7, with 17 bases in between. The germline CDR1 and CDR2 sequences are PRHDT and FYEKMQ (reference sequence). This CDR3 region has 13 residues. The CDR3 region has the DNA TGTGCCAGCAAACTGGCGGACGGGGTAGAGCAGTACTTC. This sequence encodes CASKLADGVEQYF.

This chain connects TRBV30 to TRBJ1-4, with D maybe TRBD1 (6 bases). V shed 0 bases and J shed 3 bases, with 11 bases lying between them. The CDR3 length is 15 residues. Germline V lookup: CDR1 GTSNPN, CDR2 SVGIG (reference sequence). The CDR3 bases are TGTGCCTGGAGTGTAGCGGGGGGGCCTAATGAAAAACTGTTTTTT. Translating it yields CAWSVAGGPNEKLFF.

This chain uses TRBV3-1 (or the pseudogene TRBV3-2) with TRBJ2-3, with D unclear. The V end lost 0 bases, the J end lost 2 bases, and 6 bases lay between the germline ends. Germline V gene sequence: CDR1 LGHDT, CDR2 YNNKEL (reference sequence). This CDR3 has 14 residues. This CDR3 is CASSQDPATDTQYF. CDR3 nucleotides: TGTGCCAGCAGCCAAGATCCAGCCACAGATACGCAGTATTTT.

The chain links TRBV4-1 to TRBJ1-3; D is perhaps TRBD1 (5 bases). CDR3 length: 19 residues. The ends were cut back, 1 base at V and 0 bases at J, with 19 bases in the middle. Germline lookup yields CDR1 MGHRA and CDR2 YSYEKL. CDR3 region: CASSQAPGRGAGSGNTIYF. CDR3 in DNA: TGCGCCAGCAGCCAAGCCCCCGGGCGAGGGGCCGGCTCTGGAAACACCATATATTTT.

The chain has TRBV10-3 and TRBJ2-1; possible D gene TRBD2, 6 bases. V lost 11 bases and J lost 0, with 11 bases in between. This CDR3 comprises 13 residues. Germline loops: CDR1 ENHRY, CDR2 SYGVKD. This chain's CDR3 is CAASGDSYNEQFF. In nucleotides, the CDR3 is TGTGCCGCCTCGGGGGACTCCTACAATGAGCAGTTCTTC.

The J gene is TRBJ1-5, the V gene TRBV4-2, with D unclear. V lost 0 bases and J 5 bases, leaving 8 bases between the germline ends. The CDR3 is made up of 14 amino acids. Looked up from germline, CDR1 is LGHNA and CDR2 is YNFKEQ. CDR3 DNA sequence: TGTGCCAGCAGCCAAGATTCAAGTGATCAGCCCCAGCATTTT. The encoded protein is CASSQDSSDQPQHF.

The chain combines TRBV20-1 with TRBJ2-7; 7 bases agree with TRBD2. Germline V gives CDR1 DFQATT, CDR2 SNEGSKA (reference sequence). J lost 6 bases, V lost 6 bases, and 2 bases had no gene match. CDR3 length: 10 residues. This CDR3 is CSATGGEQYF. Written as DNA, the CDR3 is TGCAGTGCGACGGGGGGCGAGCAGTACTTC.

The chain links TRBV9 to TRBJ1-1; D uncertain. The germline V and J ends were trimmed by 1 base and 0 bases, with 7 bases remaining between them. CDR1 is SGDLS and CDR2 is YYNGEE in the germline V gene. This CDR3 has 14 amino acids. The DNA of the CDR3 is TGTGCCAGCAGCGTACCGCCCCTGAACACTGAAGCTTTCTTT. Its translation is CASSVPPLNTEAFF. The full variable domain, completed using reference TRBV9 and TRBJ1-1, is DSGVTQTPKHLITATGQRVTLRCSPRSGDLSVYWYQQSLDQGLQFLIQYYNGEERAKGNILERFSAQQFPDLHSELNLSSLELGDSALYFCASSVPPLNTEAFFGQGTRLTVV.

This CDR3 reads CASTHTGAGNTEAFF. CDR3 bases: TGTGCCAGCACCCACACCGGTGCAGGGAACACTGAAGCTTTCTTT. The rearrangement uses TRBV6-5 and TRBJ1-1; D unclear. Trimming stripped 7 bases from V and 1 base from J, with 16 bases between. Germline-derived CDR1 and CDR2 are MNHEY and SVGAGI. This CDR3 has 15 residues.

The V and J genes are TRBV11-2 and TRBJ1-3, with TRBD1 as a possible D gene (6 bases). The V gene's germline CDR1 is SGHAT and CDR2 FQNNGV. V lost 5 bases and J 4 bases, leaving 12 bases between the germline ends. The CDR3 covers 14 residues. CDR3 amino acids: CASSIQGSGNTIYF. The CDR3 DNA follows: TGTGCCAGCAGCATTCAGGGGTCGGGAAACACCATATATTTT.

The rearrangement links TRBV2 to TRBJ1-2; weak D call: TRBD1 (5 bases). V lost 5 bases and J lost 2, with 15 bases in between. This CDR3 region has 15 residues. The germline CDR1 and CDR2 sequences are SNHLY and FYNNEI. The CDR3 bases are TGTGCCAGCAGTTGGGGAAGGGACGTAAACTATGGCTACACCTTC. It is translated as CASSWGRDVNYGYTF.

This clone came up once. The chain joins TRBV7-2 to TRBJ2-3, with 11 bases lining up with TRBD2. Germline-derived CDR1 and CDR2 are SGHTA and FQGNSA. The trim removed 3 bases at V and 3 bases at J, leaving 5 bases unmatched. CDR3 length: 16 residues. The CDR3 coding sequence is TGTGCCAGCAGCTTCCTAGCGGGAGGTCGGACAGATACGCAGTATTTT. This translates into CASSFLAGGRTDTQYF.